The present TCR beta chain was sequenced within a study of CD8+ T cells in alopecia areata. With regard to this clone: Its cognate antigen is unknown.

Treatment described: oral pan-JAK inhibitor, 5-10 mg twice daily. The study's findings and limits: Many expanded lesional clones persisted in scalp and blood during tofacitinib treatment. Whereas mice showed it more clearly, TCR sharing across patients was murkier, possibly because of HLA.

Germline CDR1 GTSNPN, CDR2 SVGIG (reference sequence). CDR3 length: 14 amino acids. V was trimmed by 3 bases and J by 8 bases, leaving 14 bases between them. After isolation, RNA underwent reverse transcription to generate cDNA as the sequencing template. The repertoire was sequenced with immunoSEQ multiplex PCR; TCRdb's copy has only in-frame clones and lacks some. The sample holds approximately 210,000 clones, around 65% seen once. The V call is TRBV30, the J call TRBJ1-6, with D unclear. The sequence was obtained from a human donor with alopecia areata. Sequencing was performed on CD4+ T cells sorted from blood, taken at approximately week 44, from a patient treated with tofacitinib. The CDR3 sequence is CAWSSRGSDSPLHF. CDR3 DNA sequence: TGTGCCTGGAGCTCGCGTGGTTCAGATTCACCCCTCCACTTT.